The 5 T cell receptor beta chains below all came from one sample that was sequenced in a study of beta chain features in type 1 diabetes. Points from the study as a whole: All four CD4+ subsets from Type 1 diabetes patients carried moderately but significantly shorter TCRB CDR3s.

For these receptors, no antigen is known. Every bit of the isolated RNA underwent reverse transcription, so sequencing read expressed TCRB transcripts. The assay was immunoSEQ multiplex PCR, and TCRdb's table has in-frame clones only and misses some. The sample lists around 280,000 clones; around 16% were seen once. Sample: naive CD4+ T cells from blood. The receptors derive from a man aged 18 to 30 with type 1 diabetes.

This clone occurred a few times. This CDR3 reads CASSERGPGYTF. The CDR3 DNA follows: TGCGCCAGCAGTGAGAGGGGGCCTGGCTACACCTTC. V usage is TRBV10-1 and J usage is TRBJ1-2; 7 nucleotides agree with TRBD1. The CDR3 consists of 12 residues. CDR1 and CDR2 (germline): WNHNN, SYGVQD (reference sequence). Trimming cost V 2 bases and J 7 bases; bases outside gene matches: 1.

The rearrangement links TRBV18 to TRBJ1-2, with 8 bases matching TRBD1. The CDR3 length is 14 residues. Germline V lookup: CDR1 KGHSH, CDR2 LQKENI. The V gene end was trimmed by 1 base and the J gene end by 5 bases; junction bases not matched to a gene: 3. The CDR3: CASSPRGTGYGYTF. DNA of the CDR3: TGTGCCAGCTCACCACGCGGGACAGGATATGGCTACACCTTC.

V gene TRBV7-2 combines with J gene TRBJ2-5, with TRBD2 as a possible D gene (7 bases). V was trimmed by 0 bases and J by 5 bases, leaving 13 bases between them. This CDR3 region has 15 residues. The germline CDR1 and CDR2 sequences are SGHTA and FQGNSA. CDR3 nucleotide sequence: TGTGCCAGCAGCTTAGCGGGGGGGCCCATGGAGACCCAGTACTTC. The encoded protein is CASSLAGGPMETQYF.

In regard to this clone: The same CDR3 arises from other DNA sequences in this sample as well. This chain links TRBV6-5 with TRBJ2-7; 7 bases match TRBD1. The junction had 4 bases not matched to a gene; V was cut back by 0 bases and J by 2 bases. The CDR3 runs 15 residues. Germline V gene data show CDR1 as MNHEY and CDR2 as SVGAGI. The CDR3 region has the DNA TGTGCCAGCAGTTACTCTCGCCAGGGGGCCTACGAGCAGTACTTC. Encoded protein: CASSYSRQGAYEQYF.

A few counts support this clone. The chain is built from TRBV30 and TRBJ2-7; 11 positions match TRBD1. J gave up 3 bases and V 5 bases, and 6 bases lay outside the gene matches. The CDR3 length is 14 residues. CDR1 is GTSNPN, CDR2 SVGIG, per germline (reference sequence). The CDR3 DNA is TGTGCCTGGCGTACCGGGACAGGGGGCTACGAGCAGTACTTC. As protein: CAWRTGTGGYEQYF.